A single T cell receptor (beta chain) is shown here with its context. The source of the sample is a study of blood T cell repertoires in COVID-19. Study details: The United States, Italy and Spain supplied acute and convalescent COVID-19 samples. T cells, B-cell-depleted T cells, or PBMCs supplied cDNA or gDNA.

As handled by the study authors: Nucleated cell counts were estimated from reference gene primer amplification. Sequencing was performed with immunoSEQ multiplex PCR; in TCRdb, only in-frame clones are kept and a portion is missing. D and trimming come from the DNA, and the V and J calls and clone size come from that table. The table records roughly 430,000 clones, 88% of them present only once. Participant-reported clinical history was the basis for cohort assignment. V dropped 3 bases and J dropped 3; count of bases not matched to a gene: 6. The CDR3 length is 15 residues. The germline V gene has CDR1 MGHRA and CDR2 YSYEKL.

The chain joins TRBV4-1 to TRBJ1-2; 8 bases fit TRBD1. This receptor was identified in a woman aged 35 to 49 with acute COVID-19. Specimen: PBMCs or T cells enriched from blood (not recorded which). CDR3 loop: CASSHPPGGDYGYTF. DNA for the CDR3: TGCGCCAGCAGCCACCCCCCAGGGGGCGACTATGGCTACACCTTC.